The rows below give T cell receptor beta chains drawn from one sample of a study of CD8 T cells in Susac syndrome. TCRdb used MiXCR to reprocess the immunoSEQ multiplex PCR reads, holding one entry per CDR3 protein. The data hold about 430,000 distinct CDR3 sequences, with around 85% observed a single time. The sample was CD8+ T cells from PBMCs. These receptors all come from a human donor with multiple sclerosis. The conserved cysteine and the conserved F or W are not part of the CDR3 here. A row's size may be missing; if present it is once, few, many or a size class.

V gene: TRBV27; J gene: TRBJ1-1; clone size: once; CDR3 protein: ASALAGAGTEAF
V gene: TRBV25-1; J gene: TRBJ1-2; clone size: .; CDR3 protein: ASSAGARGYT
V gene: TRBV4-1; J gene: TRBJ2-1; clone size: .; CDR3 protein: ASSQETRANEQF
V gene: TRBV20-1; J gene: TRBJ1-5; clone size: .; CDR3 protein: SARDSGKVPQPQH
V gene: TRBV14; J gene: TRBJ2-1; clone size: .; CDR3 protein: ASSQDRELAGYNEQF
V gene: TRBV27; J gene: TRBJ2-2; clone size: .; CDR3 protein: ASSRGSPGELF
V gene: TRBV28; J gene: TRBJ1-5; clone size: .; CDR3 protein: ASSFPTGGGQPQH
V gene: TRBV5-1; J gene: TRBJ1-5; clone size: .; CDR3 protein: ASTPPGRTNSNQPQH
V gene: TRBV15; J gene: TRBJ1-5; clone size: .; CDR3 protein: ADHSGVCDQPQH
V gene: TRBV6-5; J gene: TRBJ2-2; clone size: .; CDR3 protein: ASSYWNLQTGELF
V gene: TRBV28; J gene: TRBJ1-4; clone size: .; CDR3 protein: ASSLSSLIGEKLF
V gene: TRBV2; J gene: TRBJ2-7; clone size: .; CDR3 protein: ASSEDSRDEQY
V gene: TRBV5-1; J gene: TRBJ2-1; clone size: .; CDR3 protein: ASSLGTGPKYNEQF
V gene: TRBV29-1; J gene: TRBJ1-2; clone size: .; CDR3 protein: SVDPTGIIYGYT
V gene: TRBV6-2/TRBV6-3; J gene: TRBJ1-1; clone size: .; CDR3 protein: ASSLRSGNTEAF
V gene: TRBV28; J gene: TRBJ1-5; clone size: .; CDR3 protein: ASGPDNQPQH
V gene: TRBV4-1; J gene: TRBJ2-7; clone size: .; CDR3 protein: ASSQKGTGRRAYEQY
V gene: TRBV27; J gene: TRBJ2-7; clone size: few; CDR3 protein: ASSLADTYEQY
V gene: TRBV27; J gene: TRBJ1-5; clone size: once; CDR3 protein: ASSLSNPGYSNQPQH
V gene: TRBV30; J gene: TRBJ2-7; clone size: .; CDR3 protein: AWTPSGNEQY
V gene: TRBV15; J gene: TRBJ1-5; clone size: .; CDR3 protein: ATSRDHQEGVGQPQH
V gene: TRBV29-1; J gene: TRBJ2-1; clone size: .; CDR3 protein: SLVGTGGIDEQF
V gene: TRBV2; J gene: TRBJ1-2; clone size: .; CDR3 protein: ASSEDPGNYGYT
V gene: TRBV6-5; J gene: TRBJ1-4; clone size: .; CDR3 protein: ASSYSSAFATNEKLF